This T cell receptor beta chain is drawn from a study of T cells in Graves' hyperthyroidism and ophthalmopathy. For the study at large: Peripheral blood specimens were obtained at initial diagnosis, prior to any treatment. Findings of the study overall: Among thyroid clonotypes expanded above 0.001, most also appeared in blood.

This clonotype was observed many times. Its antigen is undetermined. The V gene's germline CDR1 is MDHEN and CDR2 SYDVKM. J lost 2 bases, V lost 8 bases, and 6 bases had no gene match. The CDR3 spans 14 residues. Uncontrolled infection, other autoimmune disease, pregnancy or lactation excluded patients. Clinical symptoms, serum thyroxine, TRAb, thyroid ultrasound and orbital computed tomography established diagnosis. Template material for amplifying TCR beta CDR3 regions consisted of RNA transcripts. Primed by the HTBI set, a first-round RT-PCR was run on the TCR CDR3. TCRdb reanalysed the multiplex PCR reads using MiXCR and keeps one entry per CDR3 protein. The repertoire holds a few hundred thousand distinct CDR3 sequences, with 17% as singletons.

This receptor was taken from a woman aged 18-30 years with Graves' ophthalmopathy. The sequenced sample consisted of blood. The chain recombines TRBV28 with TRBJ2-4; 7 nucleotides agree with TRBD1. CDR3 protein: CASEGAWSKNIQYF. Written as DNA, the CDR3 is TGTGCCAGCGAGGGGGCTTGGTCCAAAAACATTCAGTACTTC.